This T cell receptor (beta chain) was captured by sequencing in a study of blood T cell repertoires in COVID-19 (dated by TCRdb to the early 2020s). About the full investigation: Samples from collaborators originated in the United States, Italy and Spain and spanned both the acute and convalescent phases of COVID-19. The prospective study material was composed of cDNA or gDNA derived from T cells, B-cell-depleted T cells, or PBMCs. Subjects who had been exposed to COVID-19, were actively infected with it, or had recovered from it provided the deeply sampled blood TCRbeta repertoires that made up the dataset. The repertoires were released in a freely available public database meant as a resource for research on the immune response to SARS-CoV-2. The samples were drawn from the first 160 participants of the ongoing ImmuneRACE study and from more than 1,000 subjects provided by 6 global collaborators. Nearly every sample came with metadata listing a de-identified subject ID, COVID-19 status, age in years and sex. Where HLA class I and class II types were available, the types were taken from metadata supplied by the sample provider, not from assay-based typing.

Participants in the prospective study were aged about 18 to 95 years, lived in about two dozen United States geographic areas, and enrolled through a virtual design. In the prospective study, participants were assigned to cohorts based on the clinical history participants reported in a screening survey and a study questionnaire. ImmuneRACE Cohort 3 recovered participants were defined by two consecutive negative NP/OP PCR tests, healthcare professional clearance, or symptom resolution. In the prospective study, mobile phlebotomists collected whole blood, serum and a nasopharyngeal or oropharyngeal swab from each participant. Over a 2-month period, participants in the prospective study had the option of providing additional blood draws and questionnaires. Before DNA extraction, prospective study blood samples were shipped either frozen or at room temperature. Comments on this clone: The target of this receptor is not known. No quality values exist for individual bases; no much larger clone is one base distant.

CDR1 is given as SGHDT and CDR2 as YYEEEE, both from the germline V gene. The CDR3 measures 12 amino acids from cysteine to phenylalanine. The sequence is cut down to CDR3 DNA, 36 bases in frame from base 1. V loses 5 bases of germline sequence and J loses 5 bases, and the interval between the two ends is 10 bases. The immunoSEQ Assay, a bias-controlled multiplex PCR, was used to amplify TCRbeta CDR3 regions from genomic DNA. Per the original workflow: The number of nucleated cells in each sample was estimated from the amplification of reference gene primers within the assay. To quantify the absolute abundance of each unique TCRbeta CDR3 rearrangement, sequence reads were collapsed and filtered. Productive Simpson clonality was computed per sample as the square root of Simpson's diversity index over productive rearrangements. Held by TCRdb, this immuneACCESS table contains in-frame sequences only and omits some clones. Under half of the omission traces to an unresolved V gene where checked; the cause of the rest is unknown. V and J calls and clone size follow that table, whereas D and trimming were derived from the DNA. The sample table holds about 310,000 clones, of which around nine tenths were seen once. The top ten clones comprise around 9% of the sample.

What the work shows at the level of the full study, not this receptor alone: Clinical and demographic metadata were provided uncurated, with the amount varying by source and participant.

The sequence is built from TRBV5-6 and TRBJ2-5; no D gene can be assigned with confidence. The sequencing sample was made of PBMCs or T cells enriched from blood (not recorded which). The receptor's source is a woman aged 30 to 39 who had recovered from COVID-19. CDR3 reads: CASRLMGETQYF. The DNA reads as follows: TGTGCCAGCAGACTCATGGGCGAGACCCAGTACTTC.